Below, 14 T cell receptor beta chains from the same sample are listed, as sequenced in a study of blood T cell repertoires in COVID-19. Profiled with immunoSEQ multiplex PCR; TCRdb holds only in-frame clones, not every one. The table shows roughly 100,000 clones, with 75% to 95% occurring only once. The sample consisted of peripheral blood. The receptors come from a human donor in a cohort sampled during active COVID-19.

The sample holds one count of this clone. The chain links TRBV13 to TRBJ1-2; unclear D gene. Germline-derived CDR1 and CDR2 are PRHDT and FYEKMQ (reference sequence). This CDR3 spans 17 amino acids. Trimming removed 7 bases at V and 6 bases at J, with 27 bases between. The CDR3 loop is CASTPRMAGVELDGYTF. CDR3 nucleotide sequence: TGTGCCAGCACCCCCCGAATGGCGGGAGTTGAATTGGATGGCTACACCTTC. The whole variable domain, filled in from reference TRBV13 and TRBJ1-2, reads AAGVIQSPRHLIKEKRETATLKCYPIPRHDTVYWYQQGPGQDPQFLISFYEKMQSDKGSIPDRFSAQQFSDYHSELNMSSLELGDSALYFCASTPRMAGVELDGYTFGSGTRLTVV.

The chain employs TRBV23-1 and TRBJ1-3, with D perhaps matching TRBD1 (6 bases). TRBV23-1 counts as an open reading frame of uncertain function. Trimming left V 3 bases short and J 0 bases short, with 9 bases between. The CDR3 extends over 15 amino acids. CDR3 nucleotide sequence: TGCGCCAGCAGTCAGGGACAAAACTCTGGAAACACCATATATTTT. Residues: CASSQGQNSGNTIYF.

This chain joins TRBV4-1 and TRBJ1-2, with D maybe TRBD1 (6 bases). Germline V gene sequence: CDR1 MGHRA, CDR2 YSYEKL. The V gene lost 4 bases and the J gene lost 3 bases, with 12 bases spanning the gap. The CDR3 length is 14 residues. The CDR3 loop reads CASSRMDSYYGYTF. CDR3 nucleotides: TGCGCCAGCAGCCGAATGGACAGCTACTATGGCTACACCTTC.

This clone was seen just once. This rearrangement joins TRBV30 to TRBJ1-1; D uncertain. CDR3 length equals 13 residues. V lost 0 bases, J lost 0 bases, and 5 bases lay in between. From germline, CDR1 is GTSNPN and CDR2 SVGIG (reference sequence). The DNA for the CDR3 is TGTGCCTGGAGTGTTCTCCTGAACACTGAAGCTTTCTTT. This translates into CAWSVLLNTEAFF. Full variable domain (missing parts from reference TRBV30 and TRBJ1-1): SQTIHQWPATLVQPVGSPLSLECTVEGTSNPNLYWYRQAAGRGLQLLFYSVGIGQISSEVPQNLSASRPQDRQFILSSKKLLLSDSGFYLCAWSVLLNTEAFFGQGTRLTVV.

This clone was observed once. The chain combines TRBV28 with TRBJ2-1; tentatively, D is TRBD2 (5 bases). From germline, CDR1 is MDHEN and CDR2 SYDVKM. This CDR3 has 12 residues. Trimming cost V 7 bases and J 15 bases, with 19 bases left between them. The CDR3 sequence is CASTEAGRQGFF. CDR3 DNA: TGTGCCAGCACCGAGGCTGGGAGACAAGGGTTCTTC.

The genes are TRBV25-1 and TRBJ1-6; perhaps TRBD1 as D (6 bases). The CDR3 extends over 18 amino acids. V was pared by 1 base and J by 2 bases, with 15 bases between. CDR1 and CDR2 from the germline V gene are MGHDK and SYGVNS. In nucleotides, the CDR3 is TGTGCCAGCAGTGAATGTTCCAGGGGTAGAACCTATAATTCACCCCTCCACTTT. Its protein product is CASSECSRGRTYNSPLHF.

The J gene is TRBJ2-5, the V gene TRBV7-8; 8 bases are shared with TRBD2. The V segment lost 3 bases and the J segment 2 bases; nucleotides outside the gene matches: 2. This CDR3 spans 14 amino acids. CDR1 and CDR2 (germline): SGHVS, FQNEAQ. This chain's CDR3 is CASSFSGTQETQYF. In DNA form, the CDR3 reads TGTGCCAGCAGCTTTAGCGGGACTCAAGAGACCCAGTACTTC.

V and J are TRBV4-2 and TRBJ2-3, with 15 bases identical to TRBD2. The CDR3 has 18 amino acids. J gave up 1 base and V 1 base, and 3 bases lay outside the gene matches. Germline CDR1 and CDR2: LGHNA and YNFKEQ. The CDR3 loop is CASSQGTSGGAGTDTQYF. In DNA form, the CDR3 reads TGTGCCAGCAGCCAAGGGACTAGCGGGGGGGCCGGCACAGATACGCAGTATTTT.

CDR3 region: CASSQEPGYDTQYF. In DNA form, the CDR3 reads TGCGCCAGCAGCCAAGAACCAGGTTACGATACGCAGTATTTT. The chain links TRBV4-3 to TRBJ2-3; D is undetermined. Deletions cut 0 bases from V and 6 bases from J, with 10 bases between. The CDR3 runs to 14 residues. Germline V gene lookup returns CDR1 LGHNA and CDR2 YSLEER.

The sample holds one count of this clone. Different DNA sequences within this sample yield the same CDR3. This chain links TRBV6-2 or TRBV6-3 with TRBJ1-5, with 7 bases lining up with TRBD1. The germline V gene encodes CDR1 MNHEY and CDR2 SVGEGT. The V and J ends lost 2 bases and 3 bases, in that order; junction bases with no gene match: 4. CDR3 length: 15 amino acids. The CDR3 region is CASSYAGGPNQPQHF. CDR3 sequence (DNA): TGTGCCAGCAGTTACGCAGGGGGACCCAATCAGCCCCAGCATTTT.

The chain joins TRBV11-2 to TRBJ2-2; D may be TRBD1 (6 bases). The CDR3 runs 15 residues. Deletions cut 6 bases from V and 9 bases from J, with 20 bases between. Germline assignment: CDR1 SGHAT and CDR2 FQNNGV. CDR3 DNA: TGTGCCAGCAGTCCCCCGGGACACCATATCCGGGAGCTGTTTTTT. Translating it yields CASSPPGHHIRELFF.

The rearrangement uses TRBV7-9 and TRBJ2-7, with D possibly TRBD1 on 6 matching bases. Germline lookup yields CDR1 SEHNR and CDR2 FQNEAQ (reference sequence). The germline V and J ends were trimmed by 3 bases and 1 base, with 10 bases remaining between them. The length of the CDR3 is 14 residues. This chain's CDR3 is CASSFVGQSYEQYF. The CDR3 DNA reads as TGTGCCAGCAGCTTTGTCGGACAGTCCTACGAGCAGTACTTC.

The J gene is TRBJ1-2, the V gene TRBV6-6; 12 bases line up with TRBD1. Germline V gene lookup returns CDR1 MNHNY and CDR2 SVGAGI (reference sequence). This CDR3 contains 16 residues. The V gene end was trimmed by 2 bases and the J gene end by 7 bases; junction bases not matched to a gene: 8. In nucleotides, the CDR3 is TGTGCCAGCAGTTACGGGACAGGGGGCGCGATACGTGGCTACACCTTC. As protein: CASSYGTGGAIRGYTF.

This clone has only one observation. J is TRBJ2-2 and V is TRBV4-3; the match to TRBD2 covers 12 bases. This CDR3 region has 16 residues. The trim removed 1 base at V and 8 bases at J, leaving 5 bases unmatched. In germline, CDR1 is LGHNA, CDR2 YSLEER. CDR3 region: CASSQALAGGGGELFF. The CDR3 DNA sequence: TGCGCCAGCAGCCAAGCACTAGCGGGAGGTGGTGGGGAGCTGTTTTTT.